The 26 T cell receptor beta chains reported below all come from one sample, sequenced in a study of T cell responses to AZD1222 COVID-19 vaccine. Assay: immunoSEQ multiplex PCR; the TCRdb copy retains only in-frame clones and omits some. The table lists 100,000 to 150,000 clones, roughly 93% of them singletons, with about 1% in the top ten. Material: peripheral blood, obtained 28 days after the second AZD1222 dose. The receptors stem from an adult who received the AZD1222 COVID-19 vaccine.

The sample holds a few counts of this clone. The CDR3 region is CASSSGTSGNNEQFF. CDR3 coding DNA: TGCGCCAGCAGCTCCGGGACTAGCGGAAACAATGAGCAGTTCTTC. The V call is TRBV5-1, the J call TRBJ2-1, with TRBD2 identical over 11 bases. V shed 3 bases, J shed 5 bases, and the junction held 4 bases outside the gene matches. The CDR3 covers 15 residues. Germline V gene sequence: CDR1 SGHRS, CDR2 YFSETQ.

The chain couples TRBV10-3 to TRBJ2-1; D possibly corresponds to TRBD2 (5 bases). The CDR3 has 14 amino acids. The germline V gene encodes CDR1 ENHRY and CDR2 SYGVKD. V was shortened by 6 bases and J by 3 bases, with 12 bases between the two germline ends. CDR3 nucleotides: TGTGCCATCAGCGGAACTAGGGACTACAATGAGCAGTTCTTC. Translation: CAISGTRDYNEQFF.

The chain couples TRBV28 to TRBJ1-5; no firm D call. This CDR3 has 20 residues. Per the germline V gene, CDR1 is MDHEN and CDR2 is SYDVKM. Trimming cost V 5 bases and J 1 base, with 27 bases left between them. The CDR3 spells CASSPSGFWPPILSNQPQHF. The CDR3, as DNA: TGTGCCAGCAGTCCCTCAGGTTTCTGGCCGCCCATCCTAAGCAATCAGCCCCAGCATTTT.

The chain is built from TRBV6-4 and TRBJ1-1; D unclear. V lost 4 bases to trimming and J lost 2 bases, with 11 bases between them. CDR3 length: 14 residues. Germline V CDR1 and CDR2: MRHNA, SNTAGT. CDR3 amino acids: CASSASPGNTEAFF. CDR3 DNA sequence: TGTGCCAGCAGTGCGTCACCGGGAAACACTGAAGCTTTCTTT.

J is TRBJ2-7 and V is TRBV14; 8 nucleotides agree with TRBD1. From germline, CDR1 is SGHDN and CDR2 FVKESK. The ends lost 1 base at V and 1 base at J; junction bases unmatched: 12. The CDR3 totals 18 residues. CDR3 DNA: TGTGCCAGCAGCCAAGGACGAACGGGACAGGTGATGTCCTACGAGCAGTACTTC. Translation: CASSQGRTGQVMSYEQYF.

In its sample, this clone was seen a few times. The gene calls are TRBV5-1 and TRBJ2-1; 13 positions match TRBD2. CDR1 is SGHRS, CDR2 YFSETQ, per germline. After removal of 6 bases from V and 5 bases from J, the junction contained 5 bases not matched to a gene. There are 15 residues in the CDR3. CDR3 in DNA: TGCGCCAGCAACCCAGGACTAGCGGGAGACAATGAGCAGTTCTTC. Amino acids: CASNPGLAGDNEQFF. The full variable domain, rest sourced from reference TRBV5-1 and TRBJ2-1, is KAGVTQTPRYLIKTRGQQVTLSCSPISGHRSVSWYQQTPGQGLQFLFEYFSETQRNKGNFPGRFSGRQFSNSRSEMNVSTLELGDSALYLCASNPGLAGDNEQFFGPGTRLTVL.

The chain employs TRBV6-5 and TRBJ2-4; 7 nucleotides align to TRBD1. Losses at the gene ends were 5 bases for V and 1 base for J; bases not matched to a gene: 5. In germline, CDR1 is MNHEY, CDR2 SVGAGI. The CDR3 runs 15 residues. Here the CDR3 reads CASSRQGWAKNIQYF. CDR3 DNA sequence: TGTGCCAGCAGTCGACAGGGATGGGCCAAAAACATTCAGTACTTC.

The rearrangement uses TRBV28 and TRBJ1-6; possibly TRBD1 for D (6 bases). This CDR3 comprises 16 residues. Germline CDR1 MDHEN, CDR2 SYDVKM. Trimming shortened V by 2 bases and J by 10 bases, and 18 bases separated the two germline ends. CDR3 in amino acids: CASSLKGHRVGSPLHF. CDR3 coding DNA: TGTGCCAGCAGTTTAAAGGGCCACAGGGTAGGCTCACCCCTCCACTTT.

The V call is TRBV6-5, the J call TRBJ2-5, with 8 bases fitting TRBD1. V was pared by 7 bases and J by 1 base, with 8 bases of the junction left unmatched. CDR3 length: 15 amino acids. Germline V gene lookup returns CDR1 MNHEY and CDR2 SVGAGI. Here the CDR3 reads CASTVGTGGQETQYF. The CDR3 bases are TGTGCCAGCACCGTTGGAACAGGGGGCCAAGAGACCCAGTACTTC.

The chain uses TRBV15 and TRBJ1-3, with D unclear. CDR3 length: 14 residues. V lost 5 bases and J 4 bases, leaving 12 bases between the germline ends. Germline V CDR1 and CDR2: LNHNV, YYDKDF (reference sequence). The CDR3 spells CATSLRVDGNTIYF. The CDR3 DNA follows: TGTGCCACCAGCCTAAGGGTGGACGGAAACACCATATATTTT. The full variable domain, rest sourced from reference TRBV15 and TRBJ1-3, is DAMVIQNPRYQVTQFGKPVTLSCSQTLNHNVMYWYQQKSSQAPKLLFHYYDKDFNNEADTPDNFQSRRPNTSFCFLDIRSPGLGDTAMYLCATSLRVDGNTIYFGEGSWLTVV.

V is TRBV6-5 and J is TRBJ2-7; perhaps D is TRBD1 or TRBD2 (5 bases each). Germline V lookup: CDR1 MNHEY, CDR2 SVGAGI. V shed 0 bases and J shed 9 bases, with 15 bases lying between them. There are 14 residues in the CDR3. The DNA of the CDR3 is TGTGCCAGCAGTTACTCCCCTGCAGGGAGTGGGCAGTACTTC. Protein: CASSYSPAGSGQYF.

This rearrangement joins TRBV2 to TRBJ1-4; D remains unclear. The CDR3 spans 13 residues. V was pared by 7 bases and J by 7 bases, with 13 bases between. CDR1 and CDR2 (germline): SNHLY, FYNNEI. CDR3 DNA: TGTGCCAGCAAGGACGGCGGAGGTGAAAAACTGTTTTTT. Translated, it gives CASKDGGGEKLFF.

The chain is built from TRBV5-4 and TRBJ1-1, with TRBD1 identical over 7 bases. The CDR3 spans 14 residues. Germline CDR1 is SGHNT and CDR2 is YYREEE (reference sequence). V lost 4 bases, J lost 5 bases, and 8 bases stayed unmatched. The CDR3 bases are TGTGCCAGCAGCCCGACAGGGTTGAGGACTGAAGCTTTCTTT. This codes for CASSPTGLRTEAFF. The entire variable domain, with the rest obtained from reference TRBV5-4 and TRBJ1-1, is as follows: ETGVTQSPTHLIKTRGQQVTLRCSSQSGHNTVSWYQQALGQGPQFIFQYYREEENGRGNFPPRFSGLQFPNYSSELNVNALELDDSALYLCASSPTGLRTEAFFGQGTRLTVV.

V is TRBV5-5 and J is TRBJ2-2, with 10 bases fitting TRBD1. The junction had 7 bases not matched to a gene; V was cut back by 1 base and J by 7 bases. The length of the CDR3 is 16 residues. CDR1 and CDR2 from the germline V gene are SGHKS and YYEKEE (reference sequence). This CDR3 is CASSLWGTGAVGELFF. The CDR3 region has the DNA TGTGCCAGCAGCTTGTGGGGGACAGGGGCAGTCGGGGAGCTGTTTTTT.

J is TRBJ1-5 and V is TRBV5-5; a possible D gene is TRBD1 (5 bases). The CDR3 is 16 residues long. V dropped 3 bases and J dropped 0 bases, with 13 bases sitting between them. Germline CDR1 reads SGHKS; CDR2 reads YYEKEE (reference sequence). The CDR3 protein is CASSSKGSYSNQPQHF. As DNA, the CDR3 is TGTGCCAGCAGCTCAAAGGGGAGTTATAGCAATCAGCCCCAGCATTTT.

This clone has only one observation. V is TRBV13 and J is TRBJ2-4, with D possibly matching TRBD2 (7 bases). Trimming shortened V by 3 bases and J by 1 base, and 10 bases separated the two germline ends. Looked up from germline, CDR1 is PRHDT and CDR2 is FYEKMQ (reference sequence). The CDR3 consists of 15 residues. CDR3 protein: CASSFGGPAKNIQYF. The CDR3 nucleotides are TGTGCCAGCAGCTTCGGGGGGCCCGCCAAAAACATTCAGTACTTC.

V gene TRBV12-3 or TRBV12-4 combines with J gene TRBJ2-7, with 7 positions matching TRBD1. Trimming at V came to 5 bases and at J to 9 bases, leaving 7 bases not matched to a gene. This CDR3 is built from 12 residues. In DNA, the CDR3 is TGTGCCAGCAGTAAACAGGGGTATGGGCAGTACTTC. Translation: CASSKQGYGQYF.

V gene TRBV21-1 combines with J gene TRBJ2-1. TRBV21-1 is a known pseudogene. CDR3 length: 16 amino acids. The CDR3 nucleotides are TGTGCCAGCAAAGACCTAAGGATTGGCTCCTACAATGAGCAGTTCTTC. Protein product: CASKDLRIGSYNEQFF.

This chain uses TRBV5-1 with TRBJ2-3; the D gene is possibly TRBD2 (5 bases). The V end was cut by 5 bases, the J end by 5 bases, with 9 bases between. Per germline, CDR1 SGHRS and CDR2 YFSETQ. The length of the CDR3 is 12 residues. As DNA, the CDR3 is TGCGCCAGCAGGTTAGAGGGAGATACGCAGTATTTT. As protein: CASRLEGDTQYF.

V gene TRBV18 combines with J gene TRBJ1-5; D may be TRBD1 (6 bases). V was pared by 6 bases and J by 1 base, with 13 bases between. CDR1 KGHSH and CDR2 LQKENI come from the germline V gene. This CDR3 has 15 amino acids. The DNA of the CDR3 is TGTGCCAGCTCTCAAACAGGGTTGAGCAATCAGCCCCAGCATTTT. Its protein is CASSQTGLSNQPQHF.

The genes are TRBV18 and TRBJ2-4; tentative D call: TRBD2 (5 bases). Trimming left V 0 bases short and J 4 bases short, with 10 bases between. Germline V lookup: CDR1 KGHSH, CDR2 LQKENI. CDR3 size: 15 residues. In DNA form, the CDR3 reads TGTGCCAGCTCACCACCTCTCTCGGGGAAAAACATTCAGTACTTC. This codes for CASSPPLSGKNIQYF.

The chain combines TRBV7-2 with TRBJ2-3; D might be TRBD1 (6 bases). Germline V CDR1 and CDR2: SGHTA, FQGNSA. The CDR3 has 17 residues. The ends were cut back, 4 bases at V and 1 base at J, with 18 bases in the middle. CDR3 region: CASSSRAGTSRTDTQYF. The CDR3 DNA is TGTGCCAGCAGCTCAAGGGCCGGGACATCTCGCACAGATACGCAGTATTTT.

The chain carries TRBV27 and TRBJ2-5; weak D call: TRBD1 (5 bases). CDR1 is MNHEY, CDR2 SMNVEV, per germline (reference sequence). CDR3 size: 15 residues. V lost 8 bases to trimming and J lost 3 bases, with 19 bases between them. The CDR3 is CASRRQFSAKETQYF. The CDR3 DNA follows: TGTGCCAGCCGTCGACAGTTTTCGGCCAAAGAGACCCAGTACTTC.

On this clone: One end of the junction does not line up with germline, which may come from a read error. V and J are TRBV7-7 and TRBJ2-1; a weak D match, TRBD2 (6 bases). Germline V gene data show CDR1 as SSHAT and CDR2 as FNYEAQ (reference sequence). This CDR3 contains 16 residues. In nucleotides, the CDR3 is TGTGCTAGCAGCTTATTTCCCGGGAGCTCCTACAATGAGCAGTTCTTC. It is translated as CASSLFPGSSYNEQFF.

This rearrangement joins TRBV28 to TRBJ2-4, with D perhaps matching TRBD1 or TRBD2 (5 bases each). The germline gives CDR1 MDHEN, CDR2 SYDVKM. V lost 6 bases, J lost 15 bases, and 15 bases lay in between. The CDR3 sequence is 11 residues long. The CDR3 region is CASSRGPAPYF. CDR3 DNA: TGTGCCAGCAGCCGGGGACCCGCCCCGTACTTC. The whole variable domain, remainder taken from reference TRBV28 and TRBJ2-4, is DVKVTQSSRYLVKRTGEKVFLECVQDMDHENMFWYRQDPGLGLRLIYFSYDVKMKEKGDIPEGYSVSREKKERFSLILESASTNQTSMYLCASSRGPAPYFGAGTRLSVL.

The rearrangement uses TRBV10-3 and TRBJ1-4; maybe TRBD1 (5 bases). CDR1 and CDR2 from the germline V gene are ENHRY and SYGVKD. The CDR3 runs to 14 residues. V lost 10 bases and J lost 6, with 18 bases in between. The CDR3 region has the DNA TGTGCCACGAAGATTAGTGGGGCAGATGAAAAACTGTTTTTT. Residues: CATKISGADEKLFF.